The rows below give T cell receptor beta chains drawn from one sample of a study of identical twins. Via MiXCR, TCRdb re-called the 5' RACE reads, giving one row per CDR3 protein. The data contain over 200,000 distinct CDR3 sequences, more than 9% of them seen just once; the ten biggest clones take up about 9%. The sequencing input was memory T cells sorted from blood. The receptors here all came from a man aged 50-60 years in good health. CDR3s include the opening cysteine and the closing phenylalanine or tryptophan. A D gene is named only where the DNA matches it firmly. Part of the rows lack a size; the others show once, few, many or a class for expanded clones.

j_call v_call d_call clone_size cdr3_nt cdr3_aa
TRBJ2-3 TRBV10-2 TRBD1 few TGCGCCAGCAGAGGACAGGCCTTACCTTTAGATACGCAGTATTTT CASRGQALPLDTQYF
TRBJ2-5 TRBV29-1 TRBD2 many TGCAGCTCACAAAACCTAGCGGGAGGAGAGACCCAGTACTTC CSSQNLAGGETQYF
TRBJ1-1 TRBV12-3/TRBV12-4 . . TGTGCCAGCAGCCAAAGGGTAGGCACTGAAGCTTTCTTT CASSQRVGTEAFF
TRBJ1-2 TRBV12-3/TRBV12-4 . few TGTGCCAGCAGCCCTGGGCCAAGTAGGAACTATGGCTACACCTTC CASSPGPSRNYGYTF
TRBJ2-7 TRBV18 . few TGTGCCAGCTCACTGGGGACCCTTTACGAGCAGTACTTC CASSLGTLYEQYF
TRBJ1-2 TRBV4-1 . many TGCGCCAGCAGCCAAAGGACGGCCTATGGCTACACCTTC CASSQRTAYGYTF
TRBJ2-4 TRBV20-1 . few TGCAGTGCTACTACTCGGACAGAGGGAAACATTCAGTACTTC CSATTRTEGNIQYF
TRBJ2-1 TRBV5-1 . many TGCGCCAGCAGCTTGGTTCCCTACAATGAGCAGTTCTTC CASSLVPYNEQFF
TRBJ2-7 TRBV7-9 . few TGTGCCAGCAGCGAAGGGCCAGCTCCACCCTACGAGCAGTACTTC CASSEGPAPPYEQYF
TRBJ2-1 TRBV9 . . TGTGCCAGCAGCGTAGGGCAGGGTTCCTACAATGAGCAGTTCTTC CASSVGQGSYNEQFF
TRBJ1-1 TRBV11-2 TRBD1 . TGTGCCAGCAGCTTATCTCCGGGACAGGGGGTTTTCTTT CASSLSPGQGVFF
TRBJ2-3 TRBV2 TRBD1 . TGTGCCAGAGGACAGGGACCAGATACGCAGTATTTT CARGQGPDTQYF
TRBJ2-1 TRBV20-1 TRBD2 . TGCAGCGTCAGGGAGGGACTAGACAATGAGCAGTTCTTC CSVREGLDNEQFF
TRBJ1-6 TRBV25-1 . few TGTGCCAGCACTGGGGGAAATTCACCCCTCCACTTT CASTGGNSPLHF
TRBJ2-2 TRBV3-1 . few TGTGCCAGCAGCCAAACTGGAAGGAACACCGGGGAGCTGTTTTTT CASSQTGRNTGELFF
TRBJ1-6 TRBV14 . . TGTGCCAGCAGCCAATTTAACGATTTTTCATCACCCCTCCACTTT CASSQFNDFSSPLHF
TRBJ2-7 TRBV12-3/TRBV12-4 . many TGTGCCAGCAGTTTTGGGAAGAGCTACGAGCAGTACTTC CASSFGKSYEQYF
TRBJ2-3 TRBV3-1 TRBD2 many TGTGCCAGCAGCCAAGAGGCCTGGACTAGCGGGGTTAACACGCAGTATTTT CASSQEAWTSGVNTQYF
TRBJ2-3 TRBV28 . many TGTGCCACCTGGACAGGCACAGATACGCAGTATTTT CATWTGTDTQYF
TRBJ1-3 TRBV9 . . TGTGCCAGCAGCGCCGGGGCTGGAAACACCATATATTTT CASSAGAGNTIYF
TRBJ2-5 TRBV20-1 TRBD2 . TGCAGTGCTGACGGACTAGCGGGAGAAGAGACCCAGTACTTC CSADGLAGEETQYF